This T cell receptor beta chain comes out of a study of blood T cell repertoires in COVID-19. Study-wide context: COVID-19 samples collected from the United States, Italy and Spain covered acute and convalescent phases. Sources were T cells, B-cell-depleted T cells, or PBMCs; the material itself was cDNA or gDNA.

Per the study methods: Amplified reference gene primers provided the basis for estimating nucleated cell counts. Method: immunoSEQ multiplex PCR; TCRdb's copy keeps in-frame clones and lacks some. D and trimming come from the DNA, and the V and J calls and clone size come from that table. The sample has some 35,000 clones, approximately 88% seen once; the top ten hold around 15%. The CDR3 covers 11 residues. V dropped 8 bases and J dropped 4 bases, with 11 bases sitting between them. The V gene's germline CDR1 is DFQATT and CDR2 SNEGSKA (reference sequence). The receptor's source is a man in his 60s with active COVID-19. The chain links TRBV20-1 to TRBJ1-2; maybe TRBD1 (5 bases). The specimen sequenced was peripheral blood. This CDR3 reads CSTMGGYGYTF. DNA of the CDR3: TGCAGTACCATGGGGGGCTATGGCTACACCTTC.